This TCR beta chain was identified during a study of CD8 T cells in Susac syndrome. Germline V gene data show CDR1 as SNHLY and CDR2 as FYNNEI. The CDR3 sequence is 14 residues long. Unmatched junction bases numbered 5, after V lost 7 bases and J lost 3 bases. This clonotype has a single count. RNA totalling roughly 0.5 to 1 ug underwent reverse transcription with random hexamers. MiXCR was run by TCRdb on the immunoSEQ multiplex PCR reads, yielding one entry per CDR3 protein. The repertoire includes roughly 300,000 distinct CDR3 sequences, more than 75% of them detected once, and approximately 0.12% sits in the top ten.

The rearrangement joins TRBV2 to TRBJ2-1; 8 bases match TRBD2. This receptor was obtained from a human donor with multiple sclerosis. Sequenced sample: CD8+ T cells from PBMCs. CDR3 residues: CASIGSGDYNEQFF. In DNA, the CDR3 is TGTGCCAGCATCGGTAGCGGGGACTACAATGAGCAGTTCTTC.